This entry features one TCR beta chain sequence. These data are taken from a study of blood T cell repertoires in COVID-19. As for the study in general: The study drew acute and convalescent COVID-19 samples from the United States, Italy and Spain. Sample material is recorded as cDNA or gDNA derived from T cells, B-cell-depleted T cells, or PBMCs.

In the authors' methods: Using reference gene primer amplification, nucleated cell counts were estimated. TCRdb's table, derived via immunoSEQ multiplex PCR, lists solely in-frame clones and lacks some. That table is the source of V, J and clone size, and D and trimming were worked out from the DNA. Here the sample spans 85,000 to 120,000 clones, 87% being singletons. Followed over time, Seattle patients had been enrolled while infection was active. Sequencing input: peripheral blood. The TCR comes from a woman aged 50 to 60 with COVID-19, enrolled during active disease.

The CDR3 DNA sequence: TGCAGCGTGACGAGGCTCACTGAAGCTTTCTTT. This encodes CSVTRLTEAFF. The chain couples TRBV29-1 to TRBJ1-1; D unclear. Germline-derived CDR1 and CDR2 are SQVTM and ANQGSEA. This CDR3 region has 11 residues. The germline V and J ends were trimmed by 6 bases and 4 bases, with 9 bases remaining between them. Using reference TRBV29-1 and TRBJ1-1 for the parts outside the CDR3, the full variable domain is SAVISQKPSRDICQRGTSLTIQCQVDSQVTMMFWYRQQPGQSLTLIATANQGSEATYESGFVIDKFPISRPNLTFSTLTVSNMSPEDSSIYLCSVTRLTEAFFGQGTRLTVV.